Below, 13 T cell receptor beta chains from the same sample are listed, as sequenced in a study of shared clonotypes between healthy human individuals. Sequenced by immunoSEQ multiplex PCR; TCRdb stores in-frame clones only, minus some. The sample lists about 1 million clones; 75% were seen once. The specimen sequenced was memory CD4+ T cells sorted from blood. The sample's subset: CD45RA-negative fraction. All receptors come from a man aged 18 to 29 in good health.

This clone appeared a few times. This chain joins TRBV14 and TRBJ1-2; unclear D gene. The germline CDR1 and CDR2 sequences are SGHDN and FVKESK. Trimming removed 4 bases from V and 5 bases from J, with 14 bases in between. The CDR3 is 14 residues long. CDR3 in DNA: TGTGCCAGCAGCCGACACCTCCGAGGGTATGGCTACACCTTC. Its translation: CASSRHLRGYGYTF.

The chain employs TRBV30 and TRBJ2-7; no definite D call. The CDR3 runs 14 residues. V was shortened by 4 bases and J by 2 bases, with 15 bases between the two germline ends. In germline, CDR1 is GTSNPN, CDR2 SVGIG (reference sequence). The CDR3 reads CAWTHKGPTYEQYF. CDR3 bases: TGTGCCTGGACCCACAAGGGCCCTACCTACGAGCAGTACTTC.

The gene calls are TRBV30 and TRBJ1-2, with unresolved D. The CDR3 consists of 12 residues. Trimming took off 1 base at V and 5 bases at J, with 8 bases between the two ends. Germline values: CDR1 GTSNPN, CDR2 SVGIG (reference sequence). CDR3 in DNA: TGTGCCTGGAGTGGGCAGTTTTATGGCTACACCTTC. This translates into CAWSGQFYGYTF.

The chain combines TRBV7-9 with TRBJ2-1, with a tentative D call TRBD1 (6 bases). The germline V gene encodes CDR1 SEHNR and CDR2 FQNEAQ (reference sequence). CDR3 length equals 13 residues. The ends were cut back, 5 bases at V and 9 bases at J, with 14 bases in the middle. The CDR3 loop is CASSPRGYGEQFF. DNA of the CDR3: TGTGCCAGCAGCCCTAGGGGGTACGGTGAGCAGTTCTTC.

The DNA for the CDR3 is TGTGCCAGCAGCCCACGCCAGCCTTCCTACGAGCAGTACTTC. Its protein product is CASSPRQPSYEQYF. The chain links TRBV7-2 to TRBJ2-7, with D uncertain. The germline CDR1 and CDR2 sequences are SGHTA and FQGNSA. The V gene lost 5 bases and the J gene lost 1 base, with 12 bases spanning the gap. This CDR3 has 14 amino acids.

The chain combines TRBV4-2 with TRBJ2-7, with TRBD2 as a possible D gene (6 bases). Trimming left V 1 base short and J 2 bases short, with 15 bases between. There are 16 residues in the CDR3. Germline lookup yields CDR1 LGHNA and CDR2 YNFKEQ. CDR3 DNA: TGTGCCAGCAGCCAAGGGGGGACTCGTGAACCCTACGAGCAGTACTTC. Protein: CASSQGGTREPYEQYF.

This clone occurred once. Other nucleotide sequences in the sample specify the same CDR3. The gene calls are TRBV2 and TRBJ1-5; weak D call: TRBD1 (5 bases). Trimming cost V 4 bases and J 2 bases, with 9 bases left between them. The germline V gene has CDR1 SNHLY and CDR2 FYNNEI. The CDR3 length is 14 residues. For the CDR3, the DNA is TGTGCCAGCAGTGGCGTGGGGGGCAATCAGCCCCAGCATTTT. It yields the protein CASSGVGGNQPQHF.

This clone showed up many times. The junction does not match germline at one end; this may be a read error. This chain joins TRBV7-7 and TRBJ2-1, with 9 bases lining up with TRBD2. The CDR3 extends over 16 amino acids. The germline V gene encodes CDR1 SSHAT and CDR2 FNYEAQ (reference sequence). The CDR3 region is CASSSGAGGTAGEQFF. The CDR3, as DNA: TGTGCTAGCAGCTCCGGAGCGGGGGGTACAGCAGGGGAGCAGTTCTTC. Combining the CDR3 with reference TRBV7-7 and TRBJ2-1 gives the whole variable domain GAGVSQSPRYKVTKRGQDVTLRCDPISSHATLYWYQQALGQGPEFLTYFNYEAQPDKSGLPSDRFSAERPEGSISTLTIQRTEQRDSAMYRCASSSGAGGTAGEQFFGPGTRLTVL.

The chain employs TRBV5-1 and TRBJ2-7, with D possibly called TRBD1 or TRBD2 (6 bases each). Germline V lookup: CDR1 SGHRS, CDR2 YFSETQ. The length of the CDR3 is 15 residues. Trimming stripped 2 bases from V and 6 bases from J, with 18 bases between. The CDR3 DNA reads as TGCGCCAGCAGCTTCTCAGTGGGGGGCGAGTTCGAGCAGTACTTC. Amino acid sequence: CASSFSVGGEFEQYF.

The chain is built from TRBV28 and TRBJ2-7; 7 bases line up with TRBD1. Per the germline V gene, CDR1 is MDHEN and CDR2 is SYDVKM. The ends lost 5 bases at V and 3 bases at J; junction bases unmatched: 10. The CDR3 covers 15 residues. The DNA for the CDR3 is TGTGCCAGCAGTGTGCCGGGACAGAACTACTACGAGCAGTACTTC. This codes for CASSVPGQNYYEQYF.

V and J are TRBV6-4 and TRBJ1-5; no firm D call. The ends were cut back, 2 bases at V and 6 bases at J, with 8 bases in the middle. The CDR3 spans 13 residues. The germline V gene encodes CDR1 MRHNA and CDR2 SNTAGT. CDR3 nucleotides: TGTGCCAGCAGTGACATGGTGGGTCAGCCCCAGCATTTT. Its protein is CASSDMVGQPQHF.

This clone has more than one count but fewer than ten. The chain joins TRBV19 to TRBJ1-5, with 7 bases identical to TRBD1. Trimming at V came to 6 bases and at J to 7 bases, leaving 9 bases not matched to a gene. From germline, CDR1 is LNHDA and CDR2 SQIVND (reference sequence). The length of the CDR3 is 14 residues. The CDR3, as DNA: TGTGCCAGTAGGCGTCTACAGGGGCCCCAGCCCCAGCATTTT. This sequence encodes CASRRLQGPQPQHF.

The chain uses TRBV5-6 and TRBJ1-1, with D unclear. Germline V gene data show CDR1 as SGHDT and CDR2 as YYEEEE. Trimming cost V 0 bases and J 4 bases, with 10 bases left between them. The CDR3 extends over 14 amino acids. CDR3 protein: CASSLVGIATEAFF. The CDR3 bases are TGTGCCAGCAGCTTGGTTGGAATCGCCACTGAAGCTTTCTTT.